This T cell receptor beta chain was sequenced during a study of T cells in Graves' hyperthyroidism and ophthalmopathy. Study details: At the time of initial diagnosis and before any treatment, peripheral blood was collected. Study-level findings and limits: Most thyroid clonotypes that were expanded above 0.001 also turned up in blood.

Trimming pared 5 bases from V and 4 bases from J, leaving 18 bases between. Germline-derived CDR1 and CDR2 are GTSNPN and SVGIG (reference sequence). This CDR3 is built from 15 residues. RNA transcripts yielded amplified TCR beta CDR3 regions. HTBI primers were used for first-round RT-PCR of the TCR CDR3. Using its own MiXCR run on the multiplex PCR reads, TCRdb lists one record per CDR3 protein. The profile shows nearly 600,000 distinct CDR3 sequences, 11% to 15% of them singletons. It was at first hyperthyroidism diagnosis, before any ophthalmopathy symptoms, that the blood sample was taken. This clonotype was observed many times. Antigen: not known.

This TCR came from a woman in her twenties or thirties with Graves' hyperthyroidism that later progressed to Graves' ophthalmopathy. This sequence joins TRBV30 and TRBJ2-1, with a possible D match to TRBD1 (7 bases). The specimen was blood. The chain's CDR3 is CAWGGRGDRYNEQFF. CDR3 nucleotides: TGTGCCTGGGGGGGAAGGGGGGACAGATACAATGAGCAGTTCTTC.